This T cell receptor beta chain came from a study of OX40 agonist ivuxolimab in advanced cancers. Study results and caveats: Both CD4+ and CD8+ T cell populations in blood had undergone clonal expansion by week 6 at 0.1 to 3.0 mg/kg. On average, CD8+ T cells showed a greater number of expanded clones than CD4+.

Some clones are missing from TCRdb's copy, which holds only in-frame ones; the method was immunoSEQ multiplex PCR. There are approximately 97,000 clones in the sample; 80% to 90% occur only once, and around 5.5% lies in the top ten. As concerns this clone: Its antigen is not identified.

The CDR3 is 13 amino acids. Trimming removed 8 bases from V and 2 bases from J, with 12 bases in between. Per germline, CDR1 MNHNS and CDR2 SASEGT. Sample: CD4+ or CD8+ T cells sorted from blood, taken in a trial of the OX40 agonist ivuxolimab. The chain combines TRBV6-1 with TRBJ1-1; D may be TRBD1 (5 bases). This receptor was identified in an adult with an advanced solid tumor such as melanoma, head and neck, liver or kidney cancer. This chain's CDR3 is CASQGPINTEAFF. The CDR3 DNA reads TGTGCCAGCCAGGGACCGATTAACACTGAAGCTTTCTTT.